This T cell receptor (beta chain) was identified in a study of spatial heterogeneity in lung cancer. The wider study: Detected sequences consistently included more beta-chain ones than alpha-chain ones. There were, on average, more than ten raw-read appearances for each unique TCR and UMI combination. Findings and limits, study-wide: Detection of ubiquitous tumor TCRs in blood was higher at resection than follow-up.

Comments on this clonotype: The antigen is unknown. The library was prepared for alpha chains; this beta chain is a stray read, so its frequency means little.

One entry per CDR3 protein, called by TCRdb with MiXCR from the 5' RACE reads. The sample contains around 3,000 distinct CDR3 sequences, just under 55% of which appear only once. As for time point: blood at routine non-recurrence follow-up after resection. Tumor, nontumor lung or frozen PBMC supplied whole RNA that was sequenced unsorted. The sequences come from PBMCs, collected at follow-up. The receptor's source is a male donor with early-stage non-small cell lung cancer.

CDR3 coding DNA: TGCGCCAGCAGCCCCTCCGGGGACGGGGAGCTGTTTTTT. It codes for CASSPSGDGELFF. The chain is built from TRBV5-1 and TRBJ2-2; possible D gene TRBD2, 5 bases. V lost 4 bases to trimming and J lost 7 bases, with 11 bases between them. The CDR3 contains 13 residues. Per germline, CDR1 SGHRS and CDR2 YFSETQ.